One T cell receptor (beta chain) is described in this entry. In the authors' methods: Amplification of reference gene primers provided the estimated nucleated cell counts. Some clones are missing from TCRdb's copy, which holds only in-frame ones; the method was immunoSEQ multiplex PCR. V and J calls and clone size are copied from that table; D and trimming were computed from the DNA. The sample contains roughly 290,000 clones, about 90% of which appear only once. This record belongs to a study of blood T cell repertoires in COVID-19. Study-wide background: PBMCs, B-cell-depleted T cells, or T cells provided the cDNA or gDNA that made up the material.

Trimming stripped 3 bases from V and 11 bases from J, with 11 bases between. The CDR3 consists of 12 residues. Cohort assignment relied on participant-reported clinical history. This receptor was taken from a woman under 30 with acute COVID-19. Sequencing input: PBMCs or T cells enriched from blood (not recorded which). The rearrangement links TRBV12-3 or TRBV12-4 to TRBJ2-1; a possible D gene is TRBD2 (5 bases). The chain's CDR3 is CASSFPGLKQFF. The CDR3 DNA reads as TGTGCCAGCAGTTTCCCCGGACTCAAGCAGTTCTTC.